The subject of this entry is one TCR beta chain. Its antigen is unknown. Every single donor had an approximately 2.5 ml blood sample drawn. CDR3 length: 14 amino acids. CDR1 LGHDT and CDR2 YNNKEL come from the germline V gene (reference sequence). This sample is drawn from a study of monozygotic twins with inflammatory bowel disease. TCRdb re-called the 5' RACE reads, yielding one record per CDR3 amino acid sequence without DNA. The repertoire shows more than 85,000 distinct CDR3 sequences; the top ten hold approximately 13%. Whole-study findings and limits: Especially where disease activity was present, IBD patients had fewer clonotypes in common with others than healthy twins did.

The source material was blood. This chain links TRBV3-1 with TRBJ2-2. The source is a human donor with ulcerative colitis or Crohn's disease, or a healthy co-twin of an affected twin (not recorded which). CDR3 sequence: CASSQGQITGELFF.